The 5 T cell receptor beta chains listed next were all sequenced from one sample in a study of CD8 T cells in ankylosing spondylitis (dated by TCRdb to about 2017). Broader findings and caveats from the paper: A TCR beta motif made up of roughly eight highly homologous amino acid variants appeared to be characteristic of blood from ankylosing spondylitis patients.

Library generation was performed with 5' RACE. Sequencing used an Illumina HiSeq 2500. TCRdb handled the public reads itself, with Q25 trimming in fastp and clone calling in MiXCR, and kept productive beta chains. Merged by CDR3 protein, the rows form single entries marked with the most common genes and DNA. The sample table contains roughly 440,000 distinct CDR3 sequences; only one count was recorded for over 15% of them. Approximately 0.93% of the sample belongs to the ten largest clones. For these receptors, no antigen is known. Sequencing used blood, either unsorted or a sorted T cell fraction (not recorded which). These receptors all come from a male donor with ankylosing spondylitis.

The genes are TRBV20-1 and TRBJ2-3; 10 bases match TRBD2. Germline V gene lookup returns CDR1 DFQATT and CDR2 SNEGSKA (reference sequence). CDR3 size: 15 residues. The V gene end was trimmed by 0 bases and the J gene end by 5 bases; junction bases not matched to a gene: 5. CDR3 coding DNA: TGCAGTGCTAGAGATCTAGCGGGAGTGGGAGATACGCAGTATTTT. This codes for CSARDLAGVGDTQYF.

The chain links TRBV7-9 to TRBJ2-2; possible D gene TRBD1, 6 bases. Germline V gene sequence: CDR1 SEHNR, CDR2 FQNEAQ (reference sequence). The CDR3 covers 15 residues. The V end was cut by 5 bases, the J end by 6 bases, with 16 bases between. The CDR3 sequence is CASSRDNFWSGELFF. DNA of the CDR3: TGTGCCAGCAGCCGGGACAATTTTTGGTCCGGGGAGCTGTTTTTT.

This clonotype has just a few counts. The chain is built from TRBV7-2 and TRBJ2-3; tentative D call: TRBD1 (6 bases). There are 15 residues in the CDR3. V was shortened by 6 bases and J by 0 bases, with 13 bases between the two germline ends. CDR1 is SGHTA and CDR2 is FQGNSA in the germline V gene. CDR3 sequence (DNA): TGTGCCAGCAGTCCACAGGGAACTAGCACAGATACGCAGTATTTT. Protein sequence: CASSPQGTSTDTQYF.

This clonotype came up a few times. This chain uses TRBV12-3 or TRBV12-4 with TRBJ2-4; D is possibly TRBD1 (6 bases). V was shortened by 6 bases and J by 3 bases, with 21 bases between the two germline ends. The CDR3 sequence is 17 residues long. For the CDR3, the DNA is TGTGCCAGCAGCCAATCAGGGGCAGGGCCTAACAAAAACATTCAGTACTTC. Amino acid sequence: CASSQSGAGPNKNIQYF.

The table lists this clonotype with a few counts. This chain joins TRBV7-2 and TRBJ2-7, with a weak D call TRBD2 (5 bases). The CDR3 runs to 16 residues. V was shortened by 3 bases and J by 0 bases, with 15 bases between the two germline ends. The V gene's germline CDR1 is SGHTA and CDR2 FQGNSA. The CDR3 DNA reads TGTGCCAGCAGCTTCCGTGGAGGCCTGCTCTCCTACGAGCAGTACTTC. Translating it yields CASSFRGGLLSYEQYF.